This T cell receptor beta chain derives from a study of spatial heterogeneity in lung cancer. The CDR3 has 13 amino acids. V dropped 6 bases and J dropped 3 bases, with 11 bases sitting between them. Every molecule of TCR cDNA had its own unique molecular identifier. TCRdb ran MiXCR on the 5' RACE reads and lists one entry per CDR3 protein. The table records some 13,000 distinct CDR3 sequences, 3% to 4.5% of them present only once. Relative to its sample, this clonotype is medium-sized (0.01 to 0.1%). What it binds is not known. The time point here: sample taken at primary tumor resection. Whole-study findings and limits: How many expanded intratumoral alpha and beta TCRs were present tracked the tumor mutation count, which was a count of nonsynonymous mutations. The authors estimated that approximately 7.3% of tumor T cells were covered for alpha chains and roughly 12% for beta chains.

Here the sequenced sample was lung tumor tissue, taken at surgery. J is TRBJ1-1 and V is TRBV12-3 or TRBV12-4; D might be TRBD1 (5 bases). The sequence was collected from a male donor with early-stage non-small cell lung cancer. Written as DNA, the CDR3 is TGTGCCAGCAGGCAGGGAGGCGACACTGAAGCTTTCTTT. Its translation is CASRQGGDTEAFF.